This T cell receptor beta chain was recovered during a study of chemoradiotherapy in HPV16-positive cancers. Study-level background: Candidate HPV-specific clones and shared TCR motifs came from a couple of HPV16-positive patients.

The study, taken as a whole, reports: Non-HPV-specific T cells did not expand in tumors during treatment, whereas candidate HPV-specific clones and E7-related motifs did.

For this clone: Its antigen is still unknown.

The data were produced by immunoSEQ multiplex PCR, yet TCRdb's version contains in-frame clones alone and is incomplete. The sample lists approximately 8,200 clones; roughly two thirds were seen once. The CDR3 is made up of 13 amino acids. Trimming cost V 2 bases and J 3 bases, with 5 bases left between them. In germline, CDR1 is SGDLS, CDR2 YYNGEE. This sample was gathered from a patient who underwent chemoradiotherapy. This clonotype was sampled from a human donor with HPV-associated anogenital cancer. V and J are TRBV9 and TRBJ2-2; D ambiguous. The CDR3 here is CASSVLDTGELFF. In nucleotides, the CDR3 is TGTGCCAGCAGCGTGCTCGACACCGGGGAGCTGTTTTTT.